Presented here are 8 T cell receptor beta chains from one specimen sequenced in a study of cytomegalovirus exposure and HLA in healthy donors. Assay used: immunoSEQ multiplex PCR; TCRdb lists only in-frame clones, some missing. Here the sample spans 150,000 to 200,000 clones, about nine tenths being singletons. The sample taken for sequencing was PBMCs. The receptors derive from a man younger than 35 in good health and CMV-seropositive.

This clone was counted a single time. This chain uses TRBV27 with TRBJ1-6; D is possibly TRBD1 (5 bases). The V end lost 6 bases, the J end lost 7 bases, and 19 bases lay between the germline ends. In germline, CDR1 is MNHEY, CDR2 SMNVEV (reference sequence). This CDR3 contains 16 residues. This CDR3 reads CASSVGTGPPNSPLHF. The DNA for the CDR3 is TGTGCCAGCAGCGTAGGCACAGGCCCCCCGAATTCACCCCTCCACTTT.

The chain employs TRBV27 and TRBJ2-7, with D possibly matching TRBD1 (5 bases). CDR3 length equals 14 residues. Trimming took off 5 bases at V and 0 bases at J, with 11 bases between the two ends. CDR1 is MNHEY and CDR2 is SMNVEV in the germline V gene (reference sequence). The chain's CDR3 is CASSQTAFSYEQYF. The CDR3 region has the DNA TGTGCCAGCAGTCAGACAGCCTTCTCCTACGAGCAGTACTTC.

The chain carries TRBV5-5 and TRBJ1-1; D gene uncertain. The V end was cut by 5 bases, the J end by 3 bases, with 8 bases between. The CDR3 loop spans 12 amino acids. In germline, CDR1 is SGHKS, CDR2 YYEKEE (reference sequence). The CDR3 here is CASSLGDTEAFF. CDR3 DNA: TGTGCCAGCAGTTTAGGAGACACTGAAGCTTTCTTT.

The sample holds one count of this clone. The genes are TRBV5-6 and TRBJ1-5; maybe TRBD1 (5 bases). The CDR3 is 12 residues long. V was pared by 4 bases and J by 7 bases, with 9 bases between. Germline lookup yields CDR1 SGHDT and CDR2 YYEEEE. The CDR3 here is CASSRGLQPQHF. The CDR3 coding sequence is TGTGCCAGCAGCAGGGGTTTACAGCCCCAGCATTTT.

This chain uses TRBV28 with TRBJ2-7; 9 bases agree with TRBD1. Germline V lookup: CDR1 MDHEN, CDR2 SYDVKM. The V gene end was trimmed by 5 bases and the J gene end by 5 bases; junction bases not matched to a gene: 7. The CDR3 runs 14 residues. The chain's CDR3 is CASSGQGNFDEQYF. The CDR3 region has the DNA TGTGCCAGCAGTGGACAGGGGAATTTTGACGAGCAGTACTTC.

The J gene is TRBJ2-5, the V gene TRBV6-6; D call uncertain. The germline V gene encodes CDR1 MNHNY and CDR2 SVGAGI (reference sequence). V lost 2 bases and J 4 bases, leaving 5 bases between the germline ends. The length of the CDR3 is 12 residues. CDR3 loop: CASSYGRETQYF. The CDR3 DNA follows: TGTGCCAGCAGTTACGGGCGAGAGACCCAGTACTTC.

This rearrangement joins TRBV6-6 to TRBJ2-7; D unresolved. The V end lost 5 bases, the J end lost 3 bases, and 11 bases lay between the germline ends. The CDR3 extends over 13 amino acids. Looked up from germline, CDR1 is MNHNY and CDR2 is SVGAGI (reference sequence). The CDR3 nucleotides read TGTGCCAGCAGTACTCCGGGTTACTACGAGCAGTACTTC. Translating gives CASSTPGYYEQYF.

The rearrangement links TRBV29-1 to TRBJ1-2; TRBD1 aligns across 11 bases. The CDR3 has 13 residues. The V gene end was trimmed by 7 bases and the J gene end by 4 bases; junction bases not matched to a gene: 5. The germline CDR1 and CDR2 sequences are SQVTM and ANQGSEA. For the CDR3, the DNA is TGCAGCGCAGGACAGGGGGCGGGCTATGGCTACACCTTC. Translating it yields CSAGQGAGYGYTF.